The source of this T cell receptor beta chain is a study of control samples from healthy donors and cancer patients. TCRdb keeps only in-frame clones here, not all; method: immunoSEQ multiplex PCR. This table holds 100,000 to 150,000 clones, 92% found once. The source material was blood. The sequence was obtained from a woman between 45 and 65 years old in good health.

The CDR3 DNA reads as TGTGCCAGCAGCACCTTAACAGAGAACACTGAAGCTTTCTTT. Its protein product is CASSTLTENTEAFF. The V gene is TRBV28, the J gene TRBJ1-1; D is unclear. V was cut by 6 bases and J by 1 base, with 12 bases left in between. CDR3 length equals 14 residues. The germline V gene encodes CDR1 MDHEN and CDR2 SYDVKM.